This TCR beta chain was documented in a study of T cell responses to AZD1222 COVID-19 vaccine. Findings of the study overall: The study found Spike-specific TCR breadth and depth rose after two AZD1222 doses. The donor cohort was predominantly white British with a female majority, and clonal diversity may have been underestimated.

Clones were sequenced by immunoSEQ multiplex PCR, and TCRdb holds only the in-frame ones, with some missing. Of 210,000 or so clones listed, around 94% are singletons. For this clone: Its antigen remains unknown.

CDR1 and CDR2 (germline): KGHDR, SFDVKD. The ends lost 4 bases at V and 8 bases at J; junction bases unmatched: 14. CDR3 length equals 16 residues. Sample: peripheral blood, taken 28 days after the second dose of the MenACWY control vaccine. This clonotype was sampled from an adult who received the MenACWY meningococcal vaccine as a control. The gene calls are TRBV24-1 and TRBJ1-2, with 8 bases matching TRBD1. In nucleotides, the CDR3 is TGTGCCACCAGTGACCCGACAGGGGATCAGTTGGGCGGCTACACCTTC. Its translation is CATSDPTGDQLGGYTF.